This record looks at one T cell receptor beta chain sequence and its context. Its antigen remains unidentified. TCRdb passed the 5' RACE reads through MiXCR, listing each CDR3 protein once. The table records roughly 1.6 million distinct CDR3 sequences, about 31% of them present only once. In every case, the donor was a healthy Caucasian. The CDR3 is 15 amino acids. Trimming at V came to 1 base and at J to 10 bases, leaving 10 bases not matched to a gene. CDR1 and CDR2 (germline): SEHNR, FQNEAQ (reference sequence). This sample is drawn from a study of identical twins. Study-wide results and limits: Among beta out-of-frame sequences, excess sharing between twins appeared weaker.

The gene calls are TRBV7-9 and TRBJ1-1, with 9 nucleotides matching TRBD1. This receptor was obtained from a newborn girl in good health. Sequenced material: cord blood. The CDR3 region is CASSLGDRDRAIAFF. The CDR3 DNA reads as TGTGCCAGCAGCTTAGGGGATCGGGACAGGGCTATAGCTTTCTTT. The whole variable domain, filled in from reference TRBV7-9 and TRBJ1-1, reads DTGVSQNPRHKITKRGQNVTFRCDPISEHNRLYWYRQTLGQGPEFLTYFQNEAQLEKSRLLSDRFSAERPKGSFSTLEIQRTEQGDSAMYLCASSLGDRDRAIAFFGQGTRLTVV.